This section outlines one T cell receptor (beta chain) sequence together with its context. Its cognate antigen is unknown. This entry comes from a study of T cell responses to AZD1222 COVID-19 vaccine. The data were produced by immunoSEQ multiplex PCR, yet TCRdb's version contains in-frame clones alone and is incomplete. The sample carries 40,000 to 55,000 clones, around 90% recorded once. Study observations and caveats: A mostly white British donor set with more females was recruited, and clonal diversity was possibly underestimated. Two doses of AZD1222 preceded a rise in Spike-specific TCR breadth and depth. Nearly half of spike-specific TCRs reportedly go after variant regions that carry no mutations.

The CDR3 sequence is 18 residues long. V was trimmed by 4 bases and J by 0 bases, leaving 22 bases between them. The sample here was peripheral blood, taken 28 days after the second AZD1222 dose. This chain uses TRBV5-3 with TRBJ1-1; D is possibly TRBD1 (5 bases). TRBV5-3 is an ORF, and what it does is uncertain. The receptor comes from an adult who received the AZD1222 COVID-19 vaccine. The CDR3 nucleotides are TGTGCCAGAAGCCCGGGACCTGGGATCCCAAACATGAACACTGAAGCTTTCTTT. It is translated as CARSPGPGIPNMNTEAFF.